This TCR beta chain was identified during a study of cytomegalovirus exposure and HLA in healthy donors. Study as a whole: T cells numbering about 180 million yielded approximately 120 million unique TCR beta sequences in an earlier analysis. HLA-typed donors contributed some 83 million unique TCRs, which were held in an early data release.

13 Jbeta primers and 60 Vbeta primers were used for the PCR. TCRdb keeps only in-frame clones here, not all; method: immunoSEQ multiplex PCR. The data show approximately 150,000 clones, over 60% seen once. This receptor was taken from a woman between 25 and 40 years old in good health and CMV-seropositive. The sequenced material came from PBMCs.

CDR3 in amino acids: CAWVSGEETQYF. CDR3 nucleotide sequence: TGTGCCTGGGTTAGCGGGGAAGAGACCCAGTACTTC. This chain joins TRBV30 and TRBJ2-5, with 8 bases identical to TRBD2. After removal of 5 bases from V and 3 bases from J, the junction contained 2 bases not matched to a gene. This CDR3 has 12 amino acids. Germline V gene data show CDR1 as GTSNPN and CDR2 as SVGIG (reference sequence).